This passage covers 27 T cell receptor beta chains from one sample sequenced in a study of blood T cell repertoires in COVID-19. TCRdb's table, derived via immunoSEQ multiplex PCR, lists solely in-frame clones and lacks some. The table includes 350,000 to 550,000 clones, 75% to 90% detected once. The sample was PBMCs or T cells enriched from blood (not recorded which). The receptor set was obtained from a man aged 25-45 years who had recovered from COVID-19.

The chain has TRBV5-1 and TRBJ1-2, with TRBD1 matching 7 bases. CDR3 length: 14 residues. V gave up 0 bases and J gave up 7 bases; unmatched junction bases: 6. Germline CDR1 SGHRS, CDR2 YFSETQ. CDR3 sequence (DNA): TGCGCCAGCAGCTTGGTGTCAGGGGGTCGTGGCTACACCTTC. Its translation: CASSLVSGGRGYTF.

This chain uses TRBV18 with TRBJ1-1; D remains ambiguous. The CDR3 covers 11 residues. Trimming took 6 bases from V and 6 from J, leaving 8 bases between them. CDR1 is KGHSH and CDR2 is LQKENI in the germline V gene. This CDR3 reads CASSDTPEAFF. For the CDR3, the DNA is TGTGCCAGCTCCGATACTCCTGAAGCTTTCTTT.

This clone was detected a few times. The rearrangement joins TRBV3-1 (or the pseudogene TRBV3-2) to TRBJ2-7; the D is unclear. The CDR3 sequence is 12 residues long. Trimming took 3 bases from V and 6 from J, leaving 9 bases between them. CDR1 is LGHDT, CDR2 YNNKEL, per germline (reference sequence). The CDR3 loop is CASSQGILEQYF. CDR3 in DNA: TGTGCCAGCAGCCAGGGCATCCTCGAGCAGTACTTC.

The V and J genes are TRBV6-1 and TRBJ1-6; no clear D gene. The V and J ends lost 3 bases and 7 bases respectively, with 10 bases between them. Germline V gene data show CDR1 as MNHNS and CDR2 as SASEGT. The CDR3 runs 14 residues. The DNA for the CDR3 is TGTGCCAGCAGTGACACAGCGGTCAATTCACCCCTCCACTTT. Its protein product is CASSDTAVNSPLHF.

The V call is TRBV13, the J call TRBJ1-1, with 8 bases lining up with TRBD1. The germline V gene has CDR1 PRHDT and CDR2 FYEKMQ (reference sequence). J was trimmed by 3 bases and V by 2 bases; bases with no gene match: 5. The length of the CDR3 is 15 residues. CDR3 DNA: TGTGCCAGCAGCTTACCGGGACAGGTCTACACTGAAGCTTTCTTT. It yields the protein CASSLPGQVYTEAFF.

This clone has more than one count but fewer than ten. The chain joins TRBV25-1 to TRBJ1-3; D is perhaps TRBD1 (5 bases). V dropped 6 bases and J dropped 3 bases, with 15 bases sitting between them. Germline V gives CDR1 MGHDK, CDR2 SYGVNS. CDR3 length: 15 amino acids. The CDR3 spells CASSRGGLGGNTIYF. The DNA of the CDR3 is TGTGCCAGCAGCCGCGGGGGACTTGGTGGAAACACCATATATTTT.

The table lists this clone with a few counts. This chain uses TRBV2 with TRBJ1-4; the match to TRBD1 covers 10 bases. The V gene end was trimmed by 8 bases and the J gene end by 6 bases; junction bases not matched to a gene: 12. This CDR3 has 16 residues. Germline values: CDR1 SNHLY, CDR2 FYNNEI. The DNA of the CDR3 is TGTGCCAGCTATGCTCACGTCGGGACAGGGGATGAAAAACTGTTTTTT. Translation: CASYAHVGTGDEKLFF.

This clone was seen a few times. The V gene is TRBV11-3, the J gene TRBJ2-1, with D possibly TRBD1 on 6 matching bases. Germline V gene sequence: CDR1 SGHNT, CDR2 YENEEA. V was shortened by 5 bases and J by 0 bases, with 11 bases between the two germline ends. The CDR3 loop spans 15 amino acids. The chain's CDR3 is CASSRQDGSYNEQFF. In DNA form, the CDR3 reads TGTGCCAGCAGCCGACAGGATGGCTCCTACAATGAGCAGTTCTTC.

The chain combines TRBV29-1 with TRBJ2-5; TRBD2 agrees at 11 bases. There are 15 residues in the CDR3. The J segment lost 2 bases and the V segment lost 7 bases, leaving 9 bases of the junction unmatched. In germline, CDR1 is SQVTM, CDR2 ANQGSEA. The DNA for the CDR3 is TGCAGCGCATCAAACCGGACTAGCGGGCAAGAGACCCAGTACTTC. Protein product: CSASNRTSGQETQYF. The variable domain in full, completed from reference TRBV29-1 and TRBJ2-5, reads SAVISQKPSRDICQRGTSLTIQCQVDSQVTMMFWYRQQPGQSLTLIATANQGSEATYESGFVIDKFPISRPNLTFSTLTVSNMSPEDSSIYLCSASNRTSGQETQYFGPGTRLLVL.

The rearrangement joins TRBV7-2 to TRBJ1-2; 7 positions agree with TRBD1. CDR1 is SGHTA and CDR2 is FQGNSA in the germline V gene. The CDR3 is made up of 14 amino acids. V lost 5 bases to trimming and J lost 7 bases; unmatched junction nucleotides: 10. The CDR3 protein is CASSLGGATRGYTF. CDR3 sequence (DNA): TGTGCCAGCAGCCTAGGGGGCGCAACCCGTGGCTACACCTTC.

The rearrangement joins TRBV11-2 to TRBJ2-1; 9 bases match TRBD2. V dropped 5 bases and J dropped 4; count of bases not matched to a gene: 9. CDR3 length: 16 residues. Germline assignment: CDR1 SGHAT and CDR2 FQNNGV. This chain's CDR3 is CASSLSGRMWYNEQFF. CDR3 sequence (DNA): TGTGCCAGCAGCCTTAGCGGGAGAATGTGGTACAATGAGCAGTTCTTC.

This clone was detected once. This rearrangement joins TRBV5-1 to TRBJ1-1; D ambiguous. V lost 4 bases, J lost 4 bases, and 11 bases lay in between. CDR3 length: 13 amino acids. Germline CDR1 reads SGHRS; CDR2 reads YFSETQ. This chain's CDR3 is CASSPREGTEAFF. DNA for the CDR3: TGCGCCAGCAGCCCGCGGGAAGGCACTGAAGCTTTCTTT.

The rearrangement joins TRBV2 to TRBJ1-1; 8 nucleotides agree with TRBD1. Germline trimming cut 5 bases from V and 0 bases from J; bases unmatched to any gene: 5. CDR1 is SNHLY and CDR2 is FYNNEI in the germline V gene. CDR3 length: 15 amino acids. DNA for the CDR3: TGTGCCAGCAGTCTACGACAGGGGATGAACACTGAAGCTTTCTTT. Translating gives CASSLRQGMNTEAFF.

The genes are TRBV14 and TRBJ1-1, with TRBD1 as a possible D gene (5 bases). The CDR3 loop spans 13 amino acids. Germline values: CDR1 SGHDN, CDR2 FVKESK. Trimming removed 4 bases from V and 4 bases from J, with 10 bases in between. CDR3 protein: CASSLLQGTEAFF. The DNA for the CDR3 is TGTGCCAGCAGCCTATTGCAGGGCACTGAAGCTTTCTTT.

The rearrangement uses TRBV30 and TRBJ1-2; D gene uncertain. Germline V gives CDR1 GTSNPN, CDR2 SVGIG (reference sequence). Between the trimmed V and J ends, which lost 7 bases and 6 bases, there was a span of 3 bases. The CDR3 length is 8 residues. The CDR3 coding sequence is TGTGCCTATAATGGCTACACCTTC. This encodes CAYNGYTF.

The chain links TRBV30 to TRBJ1-4, with D unclear. The CDR3 is made up of 15 amino acids. Deletions cut 0 bases from V and 0 bases from J, with 8 bases between. Germline V gives CDR1 GTSNPN, CDR2 SVGIG (reference sequence). The chain's CDR3 is CAWSVLSATNEKLFF. Written as DNA, the CDR3 is TGTGCCTGGAGTGTACTTAGCGCAACTAATGAAAAACTGTTTTTT.

This clone occurred once. This rearrangement joins TRBV27 to TRBJ1-1, with 7 bases matching TRBD1. The ends lost 5 bases at V and 5 bases at J; junction bases unmatched: 14. This CDR3 spans 16 amino acids. From germline, CDR1 is MNHEY and CDR2 SMNVEV (reference sequence). The CDR3 nucleotides are TGTGCCAGCAGTCCAACGGGACAGAGGGGACGGACTGAAGCTTTCTTT. Its translation is CASSPTGQRGRTEAFF.

This clone was seen a handful of times. The chain carries TRBV3-1 (or the pseudogene TRBV3-2) and TRBJ2-2; D unresolved. From germline, CDR1 is LGHDT and CDR2 YNNKEL (reference sequence). V lost 1 base and J lost 1, with 4 bases in between. The CDR3 runs 14 residues. The CDR3 here is CASSQGRNTGELFF. In nucleotides, the CDR3 is TGTGCCAGCAGCCAAGGCAGGAACACCGGGGAGCTGTTTTTT.

The chain links TRBV18 to TRBJ2-7, with D perhaps TRBD1 (6 bases). This CDR3 spans 14 amino acids. The germline V and J ends were trimmed by 5 bases and 3 bases, with 14 bases remaining between them. Per the germline V gene, CDR1 is KGHSH and CDR2 is LQKENI. The CDR3, as DNA: TGTGCCAGCTCAACAGGACAGACCAACTACGAGCAGTACTTC. Protein sequence: CASSTGQTNYEQYF.

This sequence joins TRBV2 and TRBJ1-2; D is possibly TRBD1 (5 bases). CDR1 is SNHLY, CDR2 FYNNEI, per germline. V lost 4 bases and J lost 7, with 10 bases in between. This CDR3 has 12 amino acids. The CDR3: CASSVMGPGYTF. The CDR3 bases are TGTGCCAGCAGTGTAATGGGGCCTGGCTACACCTTC. Based on the CDR3 plus reference TRBV2 and TRBJ1-2, the full variable domain is EPEVTQTPSHQVTQMGQEVILRCVPISNHLYFYWYRQILGQKVEFLVSFYNNEISEKSEIFDDQFSVERPDGSNFTLKIRSTKLEDSAMYFCASSVMGPGYTFGSGTRLTVV.

DNA of the CDR3: TGTGCCAGCAGCTCTACTAGCGGGGGCACGCATACGCAGTATTTT. As protein: CASSSTSGGTHTQYF. The rearrangement uses TRBV28 and TRBJ2-3; 11 nucleotides line up with TRBD2. Losses at the gene ends were 6 bases for V and 7 bases for J; bases not matched to a gene: 9. This CDR3 has 15 residues. In germline, CDR1 is MDHEN, CDR2 SYDVKM.

This chain joins TRBV10-3 and TRBJ1-6; 8 bases are shared with TRBD1. The length of the CDR3 is 13 residues. CDR1 is ENHRY and CDR2 is SYGVKD in the germline V gene. V lost 7 bases, J lost 9 bases, and 5 bases stayed unmatched. In DNA form, the CDR3 reads TGTGCCATCACTCAGGGGGCCGGTTCACCCCTCCACTTT. Protein sequence: CAITQGAGSPLHF.

The V and J genes are TRBV15 and TRBJ2-4, with D possibly being TRBD2 (6 bases). The CDR3 has 16 amino acids. Trimming cost V 2 bases and J 3 bases, with 14 bases left between them. CDR1 and CDR2 (germline): LNHNV, YYDKDF (reference sequence). CDR3 sequence reads: CATSRPISGDKNIQYF. CDR3 nucleotides: TGTGCCACCAGCAGACCCATTAGCGGCGACAAAAACATTCAGTACTTC.

This clone was detected only a few times. The V call is TRBV5-1, the J call TRBJ2-2; the D is unclear. Germline V CDR1 and CDR2: SGHRS, YFSETQ. Trimming took off 0 bases at V and 2 bases at J, with 11 bases between the two ends. CDR3 length: 16 residues. CDR3 bases: TGCGCCAGCAGCTTGGAGAGGAGAATCAACACCGGGGAGCTGTTTTTT. Protein sequence: CASSLERRINTGELFF.

Comments on this clone: This same CDR3 is encoded by further DNA sequences in the sample. The chain joins TRBV29-1 to TRBJ2-7; D is uncertain. V was cut by 4 bases and J by 0 bases, with 7 bases left in between. This CDR3 is built from 12 residues. Germline assignment: CDR1 SQVTM and CDR2 ANQGSEA. The CDR3 nucleotides are TGCAGCGTTGGTCTCAGCTCCTACGAGCAGTACTTC. It codes for CSVGLSSYEQYF.

This chain uses TRBV5-1 with TRBJ1-1; D remains ambiguous. This CDR3 is 12 amino acids long. Germline values: CDR1 SGHRS, CDR2 YFSETQ. Deletions cut 7 bases from V and 7 bases from J, with 14 bases between. CDR3 sequence reads: CASGTRASEAFF. CDR3 nucleotide sequence: TGCGCCAGCGGTACGAGGGCCAGTGAAGCTTTCTTT.

The V and J genes are TRBV18 and TRBJ1-5; D gene unclear. Germline V gene lookup returns CDR1 KGHSH and CDR2 LQKENI. Deletions cut 2 bases from V and 5 bases from J, with 7 bases between. The CDR3 is 13 residues long. The DNA for the CDR3 is TGTGCCAGCTCACCATCCTACGATCAGCCCCAGCATTTT. Translating gives CASSPSYDQPQHF.